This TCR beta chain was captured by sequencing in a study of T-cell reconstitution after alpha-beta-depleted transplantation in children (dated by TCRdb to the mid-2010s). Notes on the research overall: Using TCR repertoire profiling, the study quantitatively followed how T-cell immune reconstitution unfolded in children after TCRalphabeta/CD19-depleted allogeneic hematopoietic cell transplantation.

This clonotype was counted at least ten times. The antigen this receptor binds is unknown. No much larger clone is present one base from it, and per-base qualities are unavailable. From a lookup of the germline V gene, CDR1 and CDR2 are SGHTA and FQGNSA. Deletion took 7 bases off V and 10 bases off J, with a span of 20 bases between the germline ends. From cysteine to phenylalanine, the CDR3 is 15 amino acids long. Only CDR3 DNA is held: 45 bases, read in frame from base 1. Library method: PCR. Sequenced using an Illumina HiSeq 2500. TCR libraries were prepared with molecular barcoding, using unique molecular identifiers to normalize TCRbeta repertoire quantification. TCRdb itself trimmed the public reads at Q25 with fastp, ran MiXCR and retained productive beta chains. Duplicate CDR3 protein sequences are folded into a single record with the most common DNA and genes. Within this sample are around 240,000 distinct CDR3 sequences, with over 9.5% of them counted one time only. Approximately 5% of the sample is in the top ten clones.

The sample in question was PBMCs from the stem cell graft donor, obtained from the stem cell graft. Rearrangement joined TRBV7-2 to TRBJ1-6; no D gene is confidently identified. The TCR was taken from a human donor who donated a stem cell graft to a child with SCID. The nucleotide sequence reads TGTGCCAGCACCCCTAGGAGGGCGCCGGGATCACCCCTCCACTTT. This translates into CASTPRRAPGSPLHF. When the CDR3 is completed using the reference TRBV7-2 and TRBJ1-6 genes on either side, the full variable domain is GAGVSQSPSNKVTEKGKDVELRCDPISGHTALYWYRQSLGQGLEFLIYFQGNSAPDKSGLPSDRFSAERTGGSVSTLTIQRTQQEDSAVYLCASTPRRAPGSPLHFGNGTRLTVT.